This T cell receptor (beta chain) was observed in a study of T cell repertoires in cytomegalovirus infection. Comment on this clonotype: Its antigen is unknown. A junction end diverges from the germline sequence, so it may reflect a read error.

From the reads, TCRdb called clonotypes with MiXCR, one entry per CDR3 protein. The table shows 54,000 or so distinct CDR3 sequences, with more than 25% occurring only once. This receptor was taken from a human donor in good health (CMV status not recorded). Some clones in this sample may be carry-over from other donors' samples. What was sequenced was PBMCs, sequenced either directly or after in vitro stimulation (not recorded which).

The CDR3 loop reads CASSFRQGLTSGYTF. The CDR3 DNA is TGTGCCAGCAGCTTCAGGCAGGGGCTGACGAGTGGCTACACCTTC. V is TRBV5-3 and J is TRBJ1-2; D may be TRBD1 (6 bases). TRBV5-3 is flagged as an ORF with uncertain function. This CDR3 has 15 amino acids.